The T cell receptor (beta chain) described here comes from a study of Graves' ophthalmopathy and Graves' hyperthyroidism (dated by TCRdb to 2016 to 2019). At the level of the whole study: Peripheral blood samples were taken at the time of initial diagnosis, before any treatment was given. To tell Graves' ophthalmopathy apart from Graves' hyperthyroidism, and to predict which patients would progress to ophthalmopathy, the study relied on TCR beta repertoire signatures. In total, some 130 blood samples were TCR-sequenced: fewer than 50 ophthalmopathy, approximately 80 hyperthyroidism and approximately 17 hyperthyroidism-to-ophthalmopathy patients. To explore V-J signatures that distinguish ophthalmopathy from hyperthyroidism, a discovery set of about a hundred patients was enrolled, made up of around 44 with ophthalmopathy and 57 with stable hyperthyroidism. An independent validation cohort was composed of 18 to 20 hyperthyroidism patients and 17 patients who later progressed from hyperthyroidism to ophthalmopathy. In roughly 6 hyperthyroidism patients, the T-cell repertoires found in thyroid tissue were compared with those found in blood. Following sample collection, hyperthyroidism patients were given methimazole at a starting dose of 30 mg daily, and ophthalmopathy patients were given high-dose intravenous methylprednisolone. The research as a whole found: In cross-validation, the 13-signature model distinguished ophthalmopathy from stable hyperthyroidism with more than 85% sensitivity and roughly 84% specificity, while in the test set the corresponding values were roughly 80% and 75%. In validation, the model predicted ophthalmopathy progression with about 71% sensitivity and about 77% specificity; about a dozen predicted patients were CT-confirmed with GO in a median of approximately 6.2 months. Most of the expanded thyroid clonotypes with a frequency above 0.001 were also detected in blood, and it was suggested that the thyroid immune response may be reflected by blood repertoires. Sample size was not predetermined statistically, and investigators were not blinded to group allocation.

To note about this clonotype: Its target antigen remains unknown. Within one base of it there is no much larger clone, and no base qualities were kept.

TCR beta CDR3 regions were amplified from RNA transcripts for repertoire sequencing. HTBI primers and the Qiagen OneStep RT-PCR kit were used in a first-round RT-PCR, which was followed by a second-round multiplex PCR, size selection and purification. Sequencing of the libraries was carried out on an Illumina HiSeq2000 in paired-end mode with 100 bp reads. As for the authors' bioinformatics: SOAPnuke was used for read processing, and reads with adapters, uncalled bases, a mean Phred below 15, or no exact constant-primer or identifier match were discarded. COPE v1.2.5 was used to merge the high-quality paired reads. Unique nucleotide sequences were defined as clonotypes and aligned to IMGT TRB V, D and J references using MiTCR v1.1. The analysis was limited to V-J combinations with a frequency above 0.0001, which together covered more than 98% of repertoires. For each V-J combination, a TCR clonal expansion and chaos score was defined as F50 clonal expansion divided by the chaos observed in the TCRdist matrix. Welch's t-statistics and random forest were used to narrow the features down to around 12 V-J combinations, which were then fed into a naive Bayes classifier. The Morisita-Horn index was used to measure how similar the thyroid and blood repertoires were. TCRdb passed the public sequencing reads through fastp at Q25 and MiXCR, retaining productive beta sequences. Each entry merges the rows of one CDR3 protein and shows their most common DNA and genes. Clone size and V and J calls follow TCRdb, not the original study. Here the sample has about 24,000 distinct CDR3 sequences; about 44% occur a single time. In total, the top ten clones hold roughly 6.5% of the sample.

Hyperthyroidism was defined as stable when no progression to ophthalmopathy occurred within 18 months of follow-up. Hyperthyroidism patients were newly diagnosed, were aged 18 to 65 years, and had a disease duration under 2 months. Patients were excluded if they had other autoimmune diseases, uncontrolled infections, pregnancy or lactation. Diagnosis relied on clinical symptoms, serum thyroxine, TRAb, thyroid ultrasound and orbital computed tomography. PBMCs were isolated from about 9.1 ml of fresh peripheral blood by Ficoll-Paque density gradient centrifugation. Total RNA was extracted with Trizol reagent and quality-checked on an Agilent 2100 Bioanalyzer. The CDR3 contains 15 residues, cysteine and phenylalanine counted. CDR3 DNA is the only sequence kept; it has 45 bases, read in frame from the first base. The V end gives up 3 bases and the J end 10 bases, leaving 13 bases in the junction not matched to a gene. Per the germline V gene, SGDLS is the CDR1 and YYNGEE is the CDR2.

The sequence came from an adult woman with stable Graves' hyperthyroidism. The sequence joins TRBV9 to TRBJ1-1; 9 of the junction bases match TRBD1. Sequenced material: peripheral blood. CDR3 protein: CASSDEGGTGQAAFF. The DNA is TGTGCCAGCAGCGATGAAGGGGGGACAGGGCAAGCAGCTTTCTTT.